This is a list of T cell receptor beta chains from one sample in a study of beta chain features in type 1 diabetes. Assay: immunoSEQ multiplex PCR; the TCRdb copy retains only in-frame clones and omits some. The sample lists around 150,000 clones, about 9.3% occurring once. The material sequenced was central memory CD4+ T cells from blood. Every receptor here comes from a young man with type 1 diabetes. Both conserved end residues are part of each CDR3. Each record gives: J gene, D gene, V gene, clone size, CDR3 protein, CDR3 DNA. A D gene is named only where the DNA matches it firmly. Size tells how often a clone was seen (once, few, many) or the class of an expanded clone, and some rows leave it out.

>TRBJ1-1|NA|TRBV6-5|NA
CASSYSRTGDTEAFF
TGTGCCAGCAGTTACTCGAGAACAGGAGACACTGAAGCTTTCTTT
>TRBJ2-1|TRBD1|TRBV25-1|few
CASSLDRAYNEQFF
TGTGCCAGCAGTCTGGACAGGGCCTACAATGAGCAGTTCTTC
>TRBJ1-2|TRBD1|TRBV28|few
CASSSGQGLSGYTF
TGTGCCAGCAGTTCCGGACAGGGACTGTCTGGCTACACCTTC
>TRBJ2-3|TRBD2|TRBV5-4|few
CASSPARGLPTDTQYF
TGTGCCAGCAGCCCAGCCCGGGGACTACCCACAGATACGCAGTATTTT
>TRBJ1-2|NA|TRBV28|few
CASSFQGMRGYTF
TGTGCCAGCAGTTTCCAGGGAATGCGAGGCTACACCTTC
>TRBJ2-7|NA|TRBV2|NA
CASNSIAYEQYF
TGTGCCAGCAATAGCATCGCCTACGAGCAGTACTTC
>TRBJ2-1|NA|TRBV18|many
CASSPQGDEQFF
TGTGCCAGCTCCCCCCAAGGGGATGAGCAGTTCTTC
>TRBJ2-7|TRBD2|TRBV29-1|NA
CSVDLAGGPSGEQYF
TGCAGCGTTGATTTGGCGGGAGGGCCTTCGGGGGAGCAGTACTTC
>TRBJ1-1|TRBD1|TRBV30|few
CAWSGTGSWTEAFF
TGTGCCTGGAGTGGGACAGGGTCGTGGACTGAAGCTTTCTTT
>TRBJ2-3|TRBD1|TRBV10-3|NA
CAISKDREADTQYF
TGTGCCATCAGCAAGGACAGGGAAGCAGATACGCAGTATTTT
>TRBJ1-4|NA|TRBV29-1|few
CSVVEGGVFF
TGCAGCGTTGTTGAGGGAGGGGTGTTTTTT
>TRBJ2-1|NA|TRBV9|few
CASSVVAHEQFF
TGTGCCAGCAGCGTAGTAGCTCATGAGCAGTTCTTC
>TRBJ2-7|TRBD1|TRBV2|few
CASISGQGVYEQYF
TGTGCCAGCATTTCCGGACAGGGGGTCTACGAGCAGTACTTC
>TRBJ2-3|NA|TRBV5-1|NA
CASSLAIPQGTDTQYF
TGCGCCAGCAGCCTGGCGATACCACAGGGAACAGATACGCAGTATTTT
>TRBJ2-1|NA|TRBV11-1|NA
CASSRGASYNEQFF
TGTGCCAGCAGCCGGGGAGCCTCCTACAATGAGCAGTTCTTC
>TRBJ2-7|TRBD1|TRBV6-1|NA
CASKPNRGSYEQYF
TGTGCCAGCAAACCTAACAGGGGGAGCTACGAGCAGTACTTC
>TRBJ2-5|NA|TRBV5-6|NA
CASSLGGVETQYF
TGTGCCAGCAGCTTGGGGGGGGTGGAGACCCAGTACTTC
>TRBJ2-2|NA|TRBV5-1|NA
CASSLDRLNTGELFF
TGCGCCAGCAGCTTGGACAGGTTAAACACCGGGGAGCTGTTTTTT
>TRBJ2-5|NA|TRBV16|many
CASSQRAGGETQYF
TGTGCCAGCAGCCAAAGGGCAGGAGGAGAGACCCAGTACTTC
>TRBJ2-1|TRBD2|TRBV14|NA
CASSPPTGRAGNEQFF
TGTGCCAGCAGCCCCCCGACCGGGAGGGCCGGCAATGAGCAGTTCTTC
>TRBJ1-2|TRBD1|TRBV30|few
CAWTRRDRMYGYTF
TGTGCCTGGACCCGAAGGGACAGGATGTATGGCTACACCTTC
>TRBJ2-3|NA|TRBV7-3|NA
CASGAGYDTQYF
TGTGCCAGCGGCGCGGGGTATGATACGCAGTATTTT
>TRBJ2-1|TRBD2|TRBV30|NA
CAWSVGSSGSYNEQFF
TGTGCCTGGAGTGTAGGGTCTAGCGGATCCTACAATGAGCAGTTCTTC
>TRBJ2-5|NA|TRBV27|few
CASSLGRGQETQYF
TGTGCCAGCAGTTTAGGCCGAGGGCAAGAGACCCAGTACTTC
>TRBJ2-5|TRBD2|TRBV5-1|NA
CASSLDGTSGETQYF
TGCGCCAGCAGCTTGGATGGGACTAGCGGAGAGACCCAGTACTTC
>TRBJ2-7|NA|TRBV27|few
CASIQLSGNTYEQYF
TGTGCCAGCATCCAACTTAGCGGAAACACCTACGAGCAGTACTTC
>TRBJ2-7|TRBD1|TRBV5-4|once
CASSHRDRVYEQYF
TGTGCCAGCAGCCACCGGGACAGGGTCTACGAGCAGTACTTC
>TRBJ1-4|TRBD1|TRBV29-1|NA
CSATGTGNEKLFF
TGCAGCGCCACCGGGACAGGGAATGAAAAACTGTTTTTT
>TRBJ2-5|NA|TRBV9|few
CASSGGGTEETQYF
TGTGCCAGCAGCGGAGGCGGGACAGAAGAGACCCAGTACTTC
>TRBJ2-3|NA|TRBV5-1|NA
CASSGSGSDTQYF
TGCGCCAGCAGTGGTTCGGGGTCGGATACGCAGTATTTT
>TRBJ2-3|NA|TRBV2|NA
CASGTYTDTQYF
TGTGCCAGCGGGACTTACACAGATACGCAGTATTTT
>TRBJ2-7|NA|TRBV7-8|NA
CASSHDTLYEQYF
TGTGCCAGCAGCCACGACACTCTCTACGAGCAGTACTTC
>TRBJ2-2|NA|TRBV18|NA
CASSPLPRSNTGELFF
TGTGCCAGCTCACCACTGCCGCGATCGAACACCGGGGAGCTGTTTTTT
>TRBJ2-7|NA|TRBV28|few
CASSLAGEGAYEQYF
TGTGCCAGCAGTTTGGCCGGTGAGGGGGCCTACGAGCAGTACTTC
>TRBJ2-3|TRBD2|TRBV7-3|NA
CASSPLAGGDTQYF
TGTGCCAGCAGCCCCTTAGCGGGAGGAGATACGCAGTATTTT
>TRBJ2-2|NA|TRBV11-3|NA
CASSSQGGHNTGELFF
TGTGCCAGCAGCTCACAAGGGGGACATAACACCGGGGAGCTGTTTTTT
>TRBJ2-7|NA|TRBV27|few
CASSLATGNGAYEQYF
TGTGCCAGCAGTTTAGCAACCGGGAACGGAGCCTACGAGCAGTACTTC
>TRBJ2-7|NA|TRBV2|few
CASSPPGLRYEQYF
TGTGCCAGCAGTCCCCCCGGACTACGCTACGAGCAGTACTTC
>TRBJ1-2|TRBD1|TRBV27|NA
CASSPYGTGLYGYTF
TGTGCCAGCAGTCCGTACGGGACAGGGCTCTATGGCTACACCTTC
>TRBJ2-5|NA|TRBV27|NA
CASTGLGSETQYF
TGTGCCAGCACCGGACTGGGTTCAGAGACCCAGTACTTC
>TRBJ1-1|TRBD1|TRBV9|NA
CASSVGDSMNTEAFF
TGTGCCAGCAGCGTAGGGGACAGCATGAACACTGAAGCTTTCTTT
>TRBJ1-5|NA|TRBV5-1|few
CASSFGGYSNQPQHF
TGCGCCAGCAGCTTCGGGGGGTATAGCAATCAGCCCCAGCATTTT